The following is a T cell receptor beta chain sequence with its context. The sample originates from a study of blood T cell repertoires in COVID-19. As for the study in general: Acute and convalescent COVID-19 specimens originated in the United States, Italy and Spain. PBMCs, B-cell-depleted T cells, or T cells were the source of the cDNA or gDNA that made up the material.

Patients of the Seattle cohort, enrolled during active infection, were followed longitudinally. Assay used: immunoSEQ multiplex PCR; TCRdb lists only in-frame clones, some missing. The sample consists of over 150,000 clones, about 95% of them appearing once. In germline, CDR1 is KGHSH, CDR2 LQKENI. CDR3 length: 12 amino acids. The V gene lost 5 bases and the J gene lost 6 bases, with 8 bases spanning the gap. The source is a man under 40 with COVID-19, enrolled during active disease. The chain carries TRBV18 and TRBJ2-1; D unclear. Sequencing used peripheral blood. Here the CDR3 DNA reads TGTGCCAGCTCAGATGCGGCCAATGAGCAGTTCTTC. This sequence encodes CASSDAANEQFF.